The source of this T cell receptor beta chain is a study of CXCR3-negative and CXCR3-positive naive CD8 T cells (dated by TCRdb to the late 2010s). A note on the overall study: In total, approximately 130 million TRB reads were obtained, corresponding to roughly 1.5 +/- 0.3 million reads per library. Data from ten to twelve donors, pooled across two independent experiments, went into the diversity and physicochemical repertoire analyses. Naive subsets from about five donors and memory cells from 3 donors were included in the TRBV-TRBJ cluster analysis. What the study reported, not specific to this receptor: Because CXCR3 expression was partially decreased after cryopreservation, freshly isolated PBMCs were used for most assays. Repertoire diversity was comparably high in both naive subsets but much lower in memory CD8+ T cells. Naive CXCR3-negative and CXCR3-positive cells from the same donor showed similar TRBV-TRBJ usage, whereas memory cells showed distinct patterns. Because surface CD5, which has been linked to self-reactivity in mice, was comparable between naive subsets, TCR interaction strength was also inferred from TRB CDR3 physicochemical properties. TRB CDR3s from CXCR3-positive naive cells showed higher hydrophobicity (lower Kidera factor 4), lower energy, and higher strength and volume indices than CXCR3-negative naive cells.

These reads were obtained on a NextSeq 550. The Human TCR Profiling Kit (MiLaboratory) was used to prepare UMI-labeled 5' RACE TRB cDNA libraries. cDNA synthesis used the entire amount of extracted RNA, and PCR amplification then used the entire amount of cDNA produced. Libraries were prepared in parallel using an identical number of PCR cycles. As for how the authors treated the data: With a minimum of two reads required per UMI, MIGEC and MiXCR pulled out about 53,000 +/- 10,000 unique UMI-labeled TRB cDNA molecules from each library. On average, each library contained approximately 40,000 +/- 10,000 functional in-frame TRB CDR3 nucleotide clonotypes without stop codons. Diversity metrics, including normalized Shannon-Wiener and Chao1, were computed in VDJtools after downsampling to 5000 UMI-labeled TRB molecules per sample. VDJtools was used to calculate clonotype-size-weighted physicochemical properties of the central five CDR3 residues, namely interaction energy, strength, volume and Kidera factor 4. TCRdb reprocessed the raw reads; every CDR3 protein sequence is a single record, and DNA is not supplied. What appears here as the V and J calls and clone size reflects TCRdb's work, not the paper's. The sample's records list about 98,000 distinct CDR3 sequences. Less than 1.1% of the sample belongs to the ten largest clones.

For each CD8+ T cell subset, flow sorting was done in triplicate, and a few hundred thousand cells per subset went directly into RLT lysis buffer. To keep memory contaminants out, a stringent definition of naive CD8+ T cells was applied: CD45RO-CCR7+CD27+CD95-. Peripheral blood mononuclear cells were isolated from buffy coats using standard density gradient centrifugation. A FACSAria III was used to flow-sort naive CXCR3-negative and CXCR3-positive CD8+ T cells. An RNeasy Mini Kit was used to extract total RNA from the sorted cells. With regard to this clonotype: Its antigen is not yet known.

CDR1 and CDR2, looked up from the germline V gene, are MDHEN and SYDVKM. The CDR3 goes from the cysteine to the phenylalanine over 14 residues. The coding DNA is unavailable. The TCR sequence derives from a human donor in good health. Some clones in this sample may be carry-over from other donors' samples. Recombination connected TRBV28 to TRBJ1-6; as DNA is missing, the TRBD1 call by TCRdb cannot be tested. The source material was naive CXCR3+ CD8+ T cells from blood. Per the publication, the cell subset or site label means: CD45RO-CCR7+CD27+CD95- naive CD8+ T cells expressing CXCR3 (TNR3+). CDR3 loop: CASSLAPDSSPLHF.